These T cell receptor beta chains were read from a single sample in a study of T cell responses to AZD1222 COVID-19 vaccine. The method was immunoSEQ multiplex PCR; TCRdb's version includes in-frame clones alone and lacks a portion of them. The sample yields 150,000 to 200,000 clones, 80% to 90% seen once. Here the sequenced sample was peripheral blood, taken on day 0 of MenACWY control vaccination. The receptors come from an adult in good health. Each CDR3 is given with its conserved first and last residue. The D gene is left open where the match is weak. The listing skips clone size in some rows; elsewhere it reads once, few, many or a size class.

cdr3_nt cdr3_aa j_call clone_size v_call d_call
TGTGCCAGCAGTGAGACAGGGGGACGGGAGACCCAGTACTTC CASSETGGRETQYF TRBJ2-5 NA TRBV2 TRBD1
TGTGCCAGCAGCTTTGGCGTGGGCCTTGGGGCCAACGTCCTGACTTTC CASSFGVGLGANVLTF TRBJ2-6 once TRBV7-2 NA
TGTGCCAGCAGCTTAGGGCTAGCGGGGGGCGGTGAGCAGTTCTTC CASSLGLAGGGEQFF TRBJ2-1 once TRBV7-2 TRBD2
TGTGCCAGCACCCCCTCCATGAACACTGAAGCTTTCTTT CASTPSMNTEAFF TRBJ1-1 once TRBV7-8 NA
TGTGCCAGCAGCTTCCCCCGCCGGGACAGGGATGACGAGCAGTACTTC CASSFPRRDRDDEQYF TRBJ2-7 NA TRBV11-2 TRBD1
TGTGCCAGTAGTACCATCTTATCCGAATATGGCTACACCTTC CASSTILSEYGYTF TRBJ1-2 NA TRBV19 NA
TGTGCCAGCAGCTTAGACGCGGCGGGATACGAGCAGTACTTC CASSLDAAGYEQYF TRBJ2-7 NA TRBV7-9 NA
TGTGCCAGCAGTAACGGGCAGGGAATCCCCGAGGAATATGGCTACACCTTC CASSNGQGIPEEYGYTF TRBJ1-2 NA TRBV9 NA
TGTGCCAGCAGCCCAGTAGGACTAGCGATAACAGATACGCAGTATTTT CASSPVGLAITDTQYF TRBJ2-3 once TRBV9 TRBD2
TGTGCCATCAGTGAATCCGGGACTAGCGAGACCCAGTACTTC CAISESGTSETQYF TRBJ2-5 once TRBV10-3 TRBD2
TGCGCCAGCAGCGGAACAGGGGACGACTCCTACGAGCAGTACTTC CASSGTGDDSYEQYF TRBJ2-7 NA TRBV5-1 TRBD1
TGTGCCAGCAGCTCGTACGGCGGGTTTCAGGGCGAGCAGTACTTC CASSSYGGFQGEQYF TRBJ2-7 NA TRBV5-4 NA
TGTGCCAGCAGCCACACTGAAGCTTTCTTT CASSHTEAFF TRBJ1-1 few TRBV7-9 NA
TGTGCCAGTAGTGGGCAGAGCACAGATACGCAGTATTTT CASSGQSTDTQYF TRBJ2-3 once TRBV19 NA
TGTGCCAGCTCACCAAACACTGAAGCTTTCTTT CASSPNTEAFF TRBJ1-1 NA TRBV18 NA
TGTGCCATCCTCAGGGGGGGGAATGGCTACACCTTC CAILRGGNGYTF TRBJ1-2 NA TRBV28 TRBD1
TGTGCCAGCAGTCCGAGCTCCTACGAGCAGTACTTC CASSPSSYEQYF TRBJ2-7 NA TRBV27 NA
TGTGCCAGCAGCTTGGCAGTGGACTATAATTCACCCCTCCACTTT CASSLAVDYNSPLHF TRBJ1-6 once TRBV5-4 NA
TGTGCCAGCAGCCCGGCTCGTCAGGGGCCTAGGAGCTCCTACGAGCAGTACTTC CASSPARQGPRSSYEQYF TRBJ2-7 NA TRBV5-4 NA
TGTGCCAGCTCACCACCCCCCCTAGCGGGAGTCGTTACGAAGACCCAGTACTTC CASSPPPLAGVVTKTQYF TRBJ2-5 NA TRBV18 TRBD2
TGTGCTAGTTCCCCTCCGGCAGGGGCGGTGCTCAGTCCTTATACGCAGTATTTT CASSPPAGAVLSPYTQYF TRBJ2-3 NA TRBV12-5 NA
TGTGCCAGCAGCCCTTGGACAGGGGACGGCTCCTACGAGCAGTACTTC CASSPWTGDGSYEQYF TRBJ2-7 NA TRBV21-1 NA
TGTGCCAGCAGCCGCGGGGGGGGTGATTCACCCCTCCACTTT CASSRGGGDSPLHF TRBJ1-6 NA TRBV5-4 NA
TGTGCCAGCAGTGTGCCCACAGGGGACTCCTACGAGCAGTACTTC CASSVPTGDSYEQYF TRBJ2-7 NA TRBV2 TRBD1
TGCAGTGCTCGTGAGGACAGCTACGAGCAGTACTTC CSAREDSYEQYF TRBJ2-7 few TRBV20-1 NA
TGTGCCAGCAGCTTCGGGACTAGCGGGGCCTACGAGCAGTACTTC CASSFGTSGAYEQYF TRBJ2-7 NA TRBV9 TRBD2
TGTGCCAGCAGCTCCAAGGCTAGCGGAGTCTTAGGGAATGAGCAGTTCTTC CASSSKASGVLGNEQFF TRBJ2-1 NA TRBV7-3 TRBD2
TGTGCCAGCAGTGAAGAAGCTAGCGGCTTCGGCTACGAGCAGTACTTC CASSEEASGFGYEQYF TRBJ2-7 once TRBV2 TRBD2
TGTGCCAGCAGACCTCGACAGGGGGCTGACTATGGCTACACCTTC CASRPRQGADYGYTF TRBJ1-2 NA TRBV6-5 TRBD1